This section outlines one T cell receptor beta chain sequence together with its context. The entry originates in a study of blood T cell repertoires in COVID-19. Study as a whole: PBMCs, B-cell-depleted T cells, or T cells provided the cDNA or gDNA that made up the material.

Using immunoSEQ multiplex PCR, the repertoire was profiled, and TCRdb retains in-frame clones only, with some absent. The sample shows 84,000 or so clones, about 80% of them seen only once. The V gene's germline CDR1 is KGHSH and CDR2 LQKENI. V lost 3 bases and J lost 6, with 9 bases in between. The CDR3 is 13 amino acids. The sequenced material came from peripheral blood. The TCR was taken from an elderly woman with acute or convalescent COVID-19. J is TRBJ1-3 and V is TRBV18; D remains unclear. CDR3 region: CASSPFVSNTIYF. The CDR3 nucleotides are TGTGCCAGCTCACCCTTTGTCTCAAACACCATATATTTT.